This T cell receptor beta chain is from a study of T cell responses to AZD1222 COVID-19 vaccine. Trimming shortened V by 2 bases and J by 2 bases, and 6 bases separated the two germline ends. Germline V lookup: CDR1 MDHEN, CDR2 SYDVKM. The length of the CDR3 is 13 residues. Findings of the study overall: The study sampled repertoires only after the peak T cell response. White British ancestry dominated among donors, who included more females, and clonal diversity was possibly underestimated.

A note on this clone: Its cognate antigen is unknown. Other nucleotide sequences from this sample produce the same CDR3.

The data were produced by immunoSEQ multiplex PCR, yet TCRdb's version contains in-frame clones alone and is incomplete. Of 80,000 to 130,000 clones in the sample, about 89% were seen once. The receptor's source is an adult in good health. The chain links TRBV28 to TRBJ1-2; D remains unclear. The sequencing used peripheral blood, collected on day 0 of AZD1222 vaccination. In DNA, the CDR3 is TGTGCCAGCAGTTTAGGGCAAAACTATGGCTACACCTTC. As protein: CASSLGQNYGYTF.